This is a list of T cell receptor beta chains from one sample in a study of cytomegalovirus exposure and HLA in healthy donors. The method was immunoSEQ multiplex PCR; TCRdb's version includes in-frame clones alone and lacks a portion of them. In the table there are 220,000 or so clones, 82% of which are singletons. The sample comprised PBMCs. The receptors originated from a woman aged 40 to 50 in good health and CMV-seronegative. Both conserved end residues are part of each CDR3.

CDR3 protein | V gene
CASSLTISYEQYF | TRBV27
CASSLTTSYEQYF | TRBV27
CASSSPRGLNYGYTF | TRBV7-9
CASSPSWLLAALQETQYF | TRBV9
CASSLGQGLGGYTF | TRBV5-1
CASSTGLTAGELFF | TRBV2
CASSWGGAEYYEQFF | TRBV5-1
CSACHQGSGNTIYF | TRBV29-1
CASRRLAGGTDTQYF | TRBV2
CASSFIYRGRGKNTIYF | TRBV7-2
CASSVATSGKDEQYF | TRBV9
CASSPPTGGAGGYTF | TRBV6-6
CASSVLQGGMGEQYF | TRBV2
CASSPTGVGTEAFF | TRBV18
CASTYGPEADTQYF | TRBV5-1
CAWSLVLTDPNYGYTF | TRBV30
CASSPPRGEGPGELFF | TRBV13
CASSFLSGSYEQYF | TRBV27
CVSGTGYTEAFF | TRBV7-9
CASSFGAGVAKNIQYF | TRBV28
CASSSAGTSGMGEQFF | TRBV27